This T cell receptor beta chain was recorded in a study of blood T cell repertoires in COVID-19 (dated by TCRdb to the early 2020s). For the wider study: Samples covering the acute and convalescent phases of COVID-19 were provided by collaborators in the United States, Italy and Spain. The prospective study material was composed of cDNA or gDNA derived from T cells, B-cell-depleted T cells, or PBMCs. The dataset comprised deeply sampled blood TCRbeta repertoires from subjects exposed to, actively infected with, or recovered from COVID-19. The repertoires were made available in a free public database intended to serve as a resource for research on the immune response to SARS-CoV-2. Samples were obtained from the ongoing ImmuneRACE study (first 160 participants) and from 1,254 subjects provided by 6 global collaborators. Nearly every sample came with metadata listing a de-identified subject ID, COVID-19 status, age in years and sex. Where available, HLA class I and class II types were taken from metadata supplied by the sample provider and were not determined by assay-based typing. General study outcomes and caveats: How much clinical and demographic metadata was included differed by source and by participant, and the metadata was provided uncurated.

Each collaborating institution followed its own protocols to collect whole blood in K2EDTA tubes. For TCRbeta analysis, collaborator samples were shipped as frozen whole blood, as isolated PBMCs, or as DNA extracted from either sample type. Note on this clone: No antigen is known for it. No much larger clone exists at a distance of one base, and base qualities are not known.

TCRbeta CDR3 regions were amplified from genomic DNA using the immunoSEQ Assay, a bias-controlled multiplex PCR. Concerning the study's data processing: The number of nucleated cells in each sample was estimated from the amplification of reference gene primers within the assay. Sequence reads were collapsed and filtered to measure the absolute abundance of every unique TCRbeta CDR3 rearrangement. Productive Simpson clonality was computed per sample as the square root of Simpson's diversity index over productive rearrangements. TCRdb limited this immuneACCESS table to in-frame rearrangements with V and J called. A share of clones is missing; checked studies link under half to unresolved V genes, and the rest is unexplained. The DNA was the basis for D and trimming; V, J and clone size are from that table. This sample holds tens of thousands of clones; around 91% were observed only once. The top ten constitute 5% to 6% of the sample.

The TCR originated in a man over 45 with acute or convalescent COVID-19. The sequencing sample was made of peripheral blood.

CDR3 protein: CASSLGSSGANVLTF. The DNA is as follows: TGCGCCAGCAGCTTGGGTAGCTCTGGGGCCAACGTCCTGACTTTC. The rearrangement joined TRBV5-1 to TRBJ2-6, with an unclear D gene assignment. Deletion took 0 bases off V and 0 bases off J, with a span of 4 bases between the germline ends. From cysteine to phenylalanine, the CDR3 is 15 amino acids long. Of the read, only the CDR3 DNA is kept; its 45 bases are in frame from base 1. CDR1 and CDR2, looked up from the germline V gene, are SGHRS and YFSETQ.